These 19 T cell receptor beta chains were all obtained from the same sample, sequenced in a study of OX40 agonist ivuxolimab in advanced cancers. The assay was immunoSEQ multiplex PCR, and TCRdb's table has in-frame clones only and misses some. The sample contains approximately 40,000 clones, roughly 82% of which appear only once. This material consisted of CD4+ or CD8+ T cells sorted from blood, taken in a trial of the OX40 agonist ivuxolimab. The receptor source for this set is an adult with an advanced solid tumor such as melanoma, head and neck, liver or kidney cancer.

The V call is TRBV9, the J call TRBJ1-2; TRBD1 might be the D (6 bases). Germline assignment: CDR1 SGDLS and CDR2 YYNGEE. This CDR3 spans 13 amino acids. The V end lost 8 bases, the J end lost 1 base, and 12 bases lay between the germline ends. The chain's CDR3 is CASRDRSNYGYTF. The CDR3 DNA follows: TGTGCCAGTAGAGACAGGAGTAACTATGGCTACACCTTC.

CDR3 coding DNA: TGTGCCAGCTCACCCCGCAGGGGGCTAGATGAGCAGTTCTTC. The encoded protein is CASSPRRGLDEQFF. This chain links TRBV18 with TRBJ2-1; TRBD1 matches 8 bases. Unmatched junction bases numbered 6, after V lost 3 bases and J lost 8 bases. CDR1 and CDR2 (germline): KGHSH, LQKENI. CDR3 length equals 14 residues. The full variable domain, completed using reference TRBV18 and TRBJ2-1, is NAGVMQNPRHLVRRRGQEARLRCSPMKGHSHVYWYRQLPEEGLKFMVYLQKENIIDESGMPKERFSAEFPKEGPSILRIQQVVRGDSAAYFCASSPRRGLDEQFFGPGTRLTVL.

The rearrangement joins TRBV5-1 to TRBJ2-7, with 7 bases identical to TRBD1. CDR3 length equals 14 residues. V trimming: 3 bases; J trimming: 3 bases; junction bases outside the gene matches: 6. Germline lookup yields CDR1 SGHRS and CDR2 YFSETQ. CDR3 in amino acids: CASSYTGQNYEQYF. In nucleotides, the CDR3 is TGCGCCAGCAGCTATACGGGACAGAACTACGAGCAGTACTTC.

The CDR3 sequence is CASSQEPDLSGTSTDTQYF. CDR3 in DNA: TGCGCCAGCAGCCAAGAGCCTGATCTCTCCGGGACCAGCACAGATACGCAGTATTTT. The V call is TRBV4-1, the J call TRBJ2-3, with D perhaps assigned TRBD1 or TRBD2 (5 bases each). There are 19 residues in the CDR3. With 0 bases removed from V and 0 bases from J, the gap between germline ends came to 19 bases. In germline, CDR1 is MGHRA, CDR2 YSYEKL.

This chain uses TRBV5-1 with TRBJ2-2; the D gene is possibly TRBD2 (5 bases). V lost 4 bases and J lost 2, with 18 bases in between. This CDR3 has 17 amino acids. Germline loops: CDR1 SGHRS, CDR2 YFSETQ. The CDR3 coding sequence is TGCGCCAGCAGCCACCGCCCCGGGATCTATAACACCGGGGAGCTGTTTTTT. This gives the protein CASSHRPGIYNTGELFF.

V and J are TRBV7-9 and TRBJ1-2, with D possibly matching TRBD1 (6 bases). The CDR3 runs to 14 residues. Germline-derived CDR1 and CDR2 are SEHNR and FQNEAQ (reference sequence). V was pared by 5 bases and J by 8 bases, with 18 bases between. The CDR3 DNA is TGTGCCAGCAGCCCCAGCAAGCCGGGGGCGGGCTACACCTTC. Translation gives CASSPSKPGAGYTF.

V usage is TRBV13 and J usage is TRBJ1-1, with 8 bases identical to TRBD1. V lost 5 bases to trimming and J lost 0 bases; unmatched junction nucleotides: 14. Germline values: CDR1 PRHDT, CDR2 FYEKMQ (reference sequence). The CDR3 runs to 18 residues. The CDR3 protein is CASSQGAVTVSVNTEAFF. In DNA form, the CDR3 reads TGTGCCAGCAGCCAGGGGGCAGTGACAGTGAGTGTGAACACTGAAGCTTTCTTT.

The rearrangement joins TRBV18 to TRBJ2-5; TRBD2 aligns across 7 bases. The V segment lost 2 bases and the J segment 5 bases; nucleotides outside the gene matches: 11. In germline, CDR1 is KGHSH, CDR2 LQKENI. This CDR3 region has 16 residues. CDR3: CASSPWLADERETQYF. The CDR3 DNA sequence: TGTGCCAGCTCACCATGGCTAGCGGATGAGAGGGAGACCCAGTACTTC.

V is TRBV6-5 and J is TRBJ1-1; D remains ambiguous. The germline V gene encodes CDR1 MNHEY and CDR2 SVGAGI. V lost 1 base and J lost 3, with 6 bases in between. The CDR3 contains 13 residues. For the CDR3, the DNA is TGTGCCAGCAGTTACTTTCAGGACACTGAAGCTTTCTTT. This sequence encodes CASSYFQDTEAFF.

This clone has just a few counts. V and J are TRBV6-5 and TRBJ2-7; 7 positions agree with TRBD1. This CDR3 is built from 13 residues. Germline CDR1 reads MNHEY; CDR2 reads SVGAGI. V trimming: 10 bases; J trimming: 2 bases; junction bases outside the gene matches: 8. The CDR3 coding sequence is TGTGCCACCAGAGAGAGGGGGCCCTACGAGCAGTACTTC. Its protein is CATRERGPYEQYF.

V usage is TRBV4-2 and J usage is TRBJ2-1, with 11 bases aligning to TRBD2. Losses at the gene ends were 3 bases for V and 6 bases for J; bases not matched to a gene: 4. This CDR3 is 15 amino acids long. The germline gives CDR1 LGHNA, CDR2 YNFKEQ. CDR3 bases: TGTGCCAGCAGCCAGACTAGCGGGATGAGCAATGAGCAGTTCTTC. Residues: CASSQTSGMSNEQFF.

The chain joins TRBV12-5 to TRBJ1-4; D may be TRBD1 (6 bases). Trimming stripped 5 bases from V and 1 base from J, with 8 bases between. Per germline, CDR1 LGHNT and CDR2 FRNRAP. The CDR3 runs to 14 residues. CDR3 sequence: CASGEGETNEKLFF. The CDR3, as DNA: TGTGCTAGTGGTGAGGGGGAAACTAATGAAAAACTGTTTTTT. The full variable domain, completed using reference TRBV12-5 and TRBJ1-4, is DARVTQTPRHKVTEMGQEVTMRCQPILGHNTVFWYRQTMMQGLELLAYFRNRAPLDDSGMPKDRFSAEMPDATLATLKIQPSEPRDSAVYFCASGEGETNEKLFFGSGTQLSVL.

The CDR3 here is CASGPVAVNEQFF. CDR3 nucleotide sequence: TGTGCCAGCGGGCCGGTAGCGGTTAATGAGCAGTTCTTC. This chain links TRBV27 with TRBJ2-1, with a weak D call TRBD2 (6 bases). CDR3 size: 13 residues. The ends were cut back, 8 bases at V and 7 bases at J, with 15 bases in the middle. CDR1 and CDR2 (germline): MNHEY, SMNVEV (reference sequence).

This clone was counted once. For the CDR3, the DNA is TGCGCCAGCAGCTTAAATGGGGCTGAAGCTTTCTTT. It is translated as CASSLNGAEAFF. The chain couples TRBV5-1 to TRBJ1-1; D not resolved. The CDR3 sequence is 12 residues long. V shed 2 bases and J shed 6 bases, with 8 bases lying between them. The germline V gene has CDR1 SGHRS and CDR2 YFSETQ.

In its sample, this clone ranks as medium-sized. The gene calls are TRBV5-6 and TRBJ2-7; 8 positions agree with TRBD1. Trimming at V came to 2 bases and at J to 2 bases, leaving 6 bases not matched to a gene. This CDR3 has 15 residues. CDR1 and CDR2 (germline): SGHDT, YYEEEE. In DNA form, the CDR3 reads TGTGCCAGCAGCTTAGGAGGGACAGGAGCCTACGAGCAGTACTTC. Translating it yields CASSLGGTGAYEQYF.

The chain is built from TRBV18 and TRBJ2-2, with 10 bases fitting TRBD1. In germline, CDR1 is KGHSH, CDR2 LQKENI. Germline trimming cut 3 bases from V and 7 bases from J; bases unmatched to any gene: 5. This CDR3 contains 15 residues. In DNA, the CDR3 is TGTGCCAGCTCACCGGGGACAGGGGATGTCGGGGAGCTGTTTTTT. It specifies CASSPGTGDVGELFF.

The V call is TRBV7-2, the J call TRBJ2-3; 10 bases fit TRBD1. The CDR3 consists of 15 residues. The V gene end was trimmed by 1 base and the J gene end by 6 bases; junction bases not matched to a gene: 4. Germline CDR1 and CDR2: SGHTA and FQGNSA. CDR3 in amino acids: CASSLGWTGGDTQYF. The CDR3 bases are TGTGCCAGCAGCTTAGGATGGACAGGGGGGGATACGCAGTATTTT.

This clone was found once. CDR3 sequence reads: CASSFGRYNEQFF. The CDR3 DNA reads TGTGCCAGCAGCTTCGGACGGTACAATGAGCAGTTCTTC. The chain has TRBV7-2 and TRBJ2-1; no clear D gene. Germline V lookup: CDR1 SGHTA, CDR2 FQGNSA. The ends were cut back, 3 bases at V and 4 bases at J, with 7 bases in the middle. The length of the CDR3 is 13 residues.

The gene calls are TRBV21-1 and TRBJ2-7; TRBD2 was called by the table and not checked on the DNA. TRBV21-1 is described as a pseudogene. This CDR3 has 14 amino acids. DNA for the CDR3: TGTGCCAGCAGCCTCGGGACTAGATCCTACGAGCAGTACTTC. Translation gives CASSLGTRSYEQYF.